This T cell receptor beta chain emerged from a study of blood T cell repertoires in COVID-19. Study in general: The United States, Italy and Spain provided the acute and convalescent COVID-19 samples. T cells, B-cell-depleted T cells, or PBMCs supplied cDNA or gDNA.

Assay: immunoSEQ multiplex PCR; the TCRdb copy retains only in-frame clones and omits some. This table holds roughly 50,000 clones, roughly 90% found once. Sequenced material: peripheral blood. This receptor was taken from a middle-aged man with acute or convalescent COVID-19.

The CDR3 sequence is CASAPTSTPYYGYTF. CDR3 bases: TGTGCTAGTGCCCCCACCTCGACTCCTTACTATGGCTACACCTTC. The gene calls are TRBV12-5 and TRBJ1-2, with D uncertain. Looked up from germline, CDR1 is LGHNT and CDR2 is FRNRAP. This CDR3 spans 15 amino acids. V shed 7 bases and J shed 3 bases, with 18 bases lying between them.